The clone carrying this T cell receptor (beta chain) appeared once. These data originate in a study of blood T cell repertoires in COVID-19. Study in general: T cells, B-cell-depleted T cells, or PBMCs supplied cDNA or gDNA.

The repertoire was sequenced with immunoSEQ multiplex PCR; TCRdb's copy has only in-frame clones and lacks some. The sample includes around 130,000 clones, under 85% seen only once; the top ten take roughly 10%. Germline V gene data show CDR1 as DFQATT and CDR2 as SNEGSKA (reference sequence). The CDR3 has 16 amino acids. Trimming stripped 3 bases from V and 4 bases from J, with 19 bases between. This TCR was sampled from a middle-aged man with active or convalescent COVID-19. This chain connects TRBV20-1 to TRBJ2-4; the D gene is possibly TRBD2 (5 bases). Sequencing input: peripheral blood. The CDR3 region is CSASNEITRAKNIQYF. CDR3 coding DNA: TGCAGTGCTAGTAATGAGATTACGAGGGCAAAAAACATTCAGTACTTC.